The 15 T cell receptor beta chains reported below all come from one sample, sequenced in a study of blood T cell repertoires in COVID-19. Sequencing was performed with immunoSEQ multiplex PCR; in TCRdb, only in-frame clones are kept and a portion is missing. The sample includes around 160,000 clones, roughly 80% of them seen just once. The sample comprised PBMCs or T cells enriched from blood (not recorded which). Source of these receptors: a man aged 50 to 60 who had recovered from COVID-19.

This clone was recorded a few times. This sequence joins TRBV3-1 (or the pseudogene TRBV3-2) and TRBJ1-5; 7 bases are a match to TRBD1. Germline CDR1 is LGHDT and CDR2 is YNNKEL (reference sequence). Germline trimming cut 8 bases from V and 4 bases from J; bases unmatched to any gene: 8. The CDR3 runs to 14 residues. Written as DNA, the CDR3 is TGTGCCAGCGCTCCGGGACAGATGAATCAGCCCCAGCATTTT. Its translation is CASAPGQMNQPQHF.

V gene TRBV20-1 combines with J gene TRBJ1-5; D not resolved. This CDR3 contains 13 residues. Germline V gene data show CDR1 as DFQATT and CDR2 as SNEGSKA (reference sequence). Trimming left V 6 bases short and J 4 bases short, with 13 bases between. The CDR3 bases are TGCAGTGCAAGTGCACTGATTAATCAGCCCCAGCATTTT. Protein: CSASALINQPQHF.

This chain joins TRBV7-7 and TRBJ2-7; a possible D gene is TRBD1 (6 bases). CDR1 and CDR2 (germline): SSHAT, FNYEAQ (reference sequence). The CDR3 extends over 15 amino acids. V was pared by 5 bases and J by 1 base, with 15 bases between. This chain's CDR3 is CASSPGTTRSYEQYF. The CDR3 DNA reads TGTGCCAGCAGCCCCGGGACAACTCGTTCCTACGAGCAGTACTTC.

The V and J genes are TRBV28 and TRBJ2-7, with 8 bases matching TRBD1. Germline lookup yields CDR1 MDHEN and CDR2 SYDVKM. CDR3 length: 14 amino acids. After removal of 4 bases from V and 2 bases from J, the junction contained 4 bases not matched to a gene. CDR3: CASSSRGPTYEQYF. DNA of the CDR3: TGTGCCAGCAGTTCCAGGGGGCCGACCTACGAGCAGTACTTC. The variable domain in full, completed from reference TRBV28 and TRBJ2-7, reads DVKVTQSSRYLVKRTGEKVFLECVQDMDHENMFWYRQDPGLGLRLIYFSYDVKMKEKGDIPEGYSVSREKKERFSLILESASTNQTSMYLCASSSRGPTYEQYFGPGTRLTVT.

CDR3 DNA: TGTGCCATCAGTGAGGGGGAGGGGGAAAAACTGTTTTTT. Protein product: CAISEGEGEKLFF. The chain combines TRBV10-3 with TRBJ1-4, with a tentative D call TRBD1 (5 bases). This CDR3 spans 13 amino acids. V was pared by 2 bases and J by 8 bases, with 9 bases between. The V gene's germline CDR1 is ENHRY and CDR2 SYGVKD.

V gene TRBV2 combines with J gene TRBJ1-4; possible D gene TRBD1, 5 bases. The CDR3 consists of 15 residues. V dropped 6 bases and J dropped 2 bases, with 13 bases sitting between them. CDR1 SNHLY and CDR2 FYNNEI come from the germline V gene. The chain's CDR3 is CASSSGPSTNEKLFF. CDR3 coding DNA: TGTGCCAGCAGCTCAGGGCCCTCGACTAATGAAAAACTGTTTTTT. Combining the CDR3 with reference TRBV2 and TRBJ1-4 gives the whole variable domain EPEVTQTPSHQVTQMGQEVILRCVPISNHLYFYWYRQILGQKVEFLVSFYNNEISEKSEIFDDQFSVERPDGSNFTLKIRSTKLEDSAMYFCASSSGPSTNEKLFFGSGTQLSVL.

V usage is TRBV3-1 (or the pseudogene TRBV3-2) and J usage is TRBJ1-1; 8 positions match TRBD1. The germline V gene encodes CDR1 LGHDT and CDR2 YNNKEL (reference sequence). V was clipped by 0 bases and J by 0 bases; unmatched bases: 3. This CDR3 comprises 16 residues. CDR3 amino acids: CASSQETGVLNTEAFF. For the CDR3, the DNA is TGTGCCAGCAGCCAAGAGACAGGGGTCCTGAACACTGAAGCTTTCTTT.

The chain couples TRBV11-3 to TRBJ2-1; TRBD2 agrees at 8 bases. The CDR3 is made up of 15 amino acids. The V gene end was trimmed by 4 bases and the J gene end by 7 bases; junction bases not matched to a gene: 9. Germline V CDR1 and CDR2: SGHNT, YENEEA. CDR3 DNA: TGTGCCAGCAGCTACAGCGGACGGGAGGGGAATGAGCAGTTCTTC. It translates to CASSYSGREGNEQFF.

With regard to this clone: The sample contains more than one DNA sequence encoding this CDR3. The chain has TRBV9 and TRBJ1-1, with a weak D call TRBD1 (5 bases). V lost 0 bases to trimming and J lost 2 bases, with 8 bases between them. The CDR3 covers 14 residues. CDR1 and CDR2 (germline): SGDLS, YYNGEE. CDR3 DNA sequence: TGTGCCAGCAGCGTAGCTACAGGTAACACTGAAGCTTTCTTT. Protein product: CASSVATGNTEAFF.

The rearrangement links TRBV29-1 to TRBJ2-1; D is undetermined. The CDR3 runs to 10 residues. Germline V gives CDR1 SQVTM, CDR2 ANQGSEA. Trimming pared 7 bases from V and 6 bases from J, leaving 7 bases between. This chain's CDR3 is CSGVFNEQFF. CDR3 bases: TGCAGCGGAGTCTTCAATGAGCAGTTCTTC.

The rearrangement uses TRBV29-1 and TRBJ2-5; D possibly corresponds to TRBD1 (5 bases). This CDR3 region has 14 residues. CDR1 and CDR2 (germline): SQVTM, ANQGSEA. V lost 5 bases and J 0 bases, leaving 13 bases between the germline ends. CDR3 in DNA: TGCAGCGTTCAAGGGGCGATTCACCAAGAGACCCAGTACTTC. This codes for CSVQGAIHQETQYF.

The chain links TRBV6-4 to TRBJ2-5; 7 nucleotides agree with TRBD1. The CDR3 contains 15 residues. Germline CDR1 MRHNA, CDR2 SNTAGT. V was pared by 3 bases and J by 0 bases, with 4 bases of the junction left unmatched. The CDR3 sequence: CASSEGQGDQETQYF. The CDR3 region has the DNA TGTGCCAGCAGTGAAGGGCAGGGGGACCAAGAGACCCAGTACTTC.

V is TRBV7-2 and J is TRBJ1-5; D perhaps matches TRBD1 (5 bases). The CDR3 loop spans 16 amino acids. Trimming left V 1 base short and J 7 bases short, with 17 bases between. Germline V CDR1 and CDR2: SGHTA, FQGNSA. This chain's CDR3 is CASSLVSYRGGQPQHF. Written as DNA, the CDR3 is TGTGCCAGCAGCTTAGTCTCTTATCGGGGGGGACAGCCCCAGCATTTT.

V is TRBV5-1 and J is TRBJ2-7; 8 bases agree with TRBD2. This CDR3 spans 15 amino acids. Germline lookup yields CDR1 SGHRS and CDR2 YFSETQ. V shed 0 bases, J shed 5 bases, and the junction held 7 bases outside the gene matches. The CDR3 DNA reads TGCGCCAGCAGCTTGGGGGGCGGGAGGATCGACGAGCAGTACTTC. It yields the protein CASSLGGGRIDEQYF.

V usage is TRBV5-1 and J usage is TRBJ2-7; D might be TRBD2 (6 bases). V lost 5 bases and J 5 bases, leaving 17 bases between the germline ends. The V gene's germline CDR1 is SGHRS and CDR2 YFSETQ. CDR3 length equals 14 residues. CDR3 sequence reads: CASSPGPRGHEQYF. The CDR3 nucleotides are TGCGCCAGCAGTCCCGGGCCGCGGGGACACGAGCAGTACTTC.